This T cell receptor (beta chain) stems from a study of cytomegalovirus exposure and HLA in healthy donors. Findings and caveats of the study: In a later analysis, TCR association rates varied by HLA locus: DRB1 most, HLA-C fewest. The study flagged about 150 TCR beta chains as cytomegalovirus-associated.

The CDR3 covers 20 residues. With V trimmed by 3 bases and J by 1 base, 16 bases remained unmatched. Germline V gene data show CDR1 as SGDLS and CDR2 as YYNGEE. On this clone itself: Antigen specificity is unknown.

PCR was performed using 60 Vbeta and 13 Jbeta primers. Generated by immunoSEQ multiplex PCR, the TCRdb table keeps only in-frame clones and is missing some. Of 200,000 to 250,000 clones in the sample, approximately 85% were seen once. Material for sequencing was PBMCs. The chain carries TRBV9 and TRBJ2-6, with 7 nucleotides matching TRBD2. The sequence derives from a woman between 35 and 50 years old in good health and CMV-seronegative. The CDR3 region is CASSGPEGRAGSSGANVLTF. As DNA, the CDR3 is TGTGCCAGCAGCGGACCCGAGGGGAGGGCGGGATCATCTGGGGCCAACGTCCTGACTTTC. Based on the CDR3 plus reference TRBV9 and TRBJ2-6, the full variable domain is DSGVTQTPKHLITATGQRVTLRCSPRSGDLSVYWYQQSLDQGLQFLIQYYNGEERAKGNILERFSAQQFPDLHSELNLSSLELGDSALYFCASSGPEGRAGSSGANVLTFGAGSRLTVL.